This T cell receptor (beta chain) was profiled in a study of T cell responses to AZD1222 COVID-19 vaccine. As to this clone: The antigen is not known.

Profiled with immunoSEQ multiplex PCR; TCRdb holds only in-frame clones, not every one. The data show about 120,000 clones, more than 85% seen once. General study results and limits: Just 5 to 7 AZD1222 recipients were seropositive at baseline. Clonal diversity was possibly underestimated, and the donors were mostly white British, with more females.

The CDR3 is made up of 17 amino acids. Per the germline V gene, CDR1 is MNHEY and CDR2 is SMNVEV (reference sequence). J lost 8 bases, V lost 2 bases, and 10 bases had no gene match. Here the sequenced sample was peripheral blood, taken on day 0 of AZD1222 vaccination. The clonotype comes from an adult in good health. The genes are TRBV27 and TRBJ2-1; TRBD2 agrees at 12 bases. The CDR3 loop reads CASSLRLAGERSHEQFF. CDR3 in DNA: TGTGCCAGCAGTTTACGACTAGCGGGAGAGAGGTCCCATGAGCAGTTCTTC.